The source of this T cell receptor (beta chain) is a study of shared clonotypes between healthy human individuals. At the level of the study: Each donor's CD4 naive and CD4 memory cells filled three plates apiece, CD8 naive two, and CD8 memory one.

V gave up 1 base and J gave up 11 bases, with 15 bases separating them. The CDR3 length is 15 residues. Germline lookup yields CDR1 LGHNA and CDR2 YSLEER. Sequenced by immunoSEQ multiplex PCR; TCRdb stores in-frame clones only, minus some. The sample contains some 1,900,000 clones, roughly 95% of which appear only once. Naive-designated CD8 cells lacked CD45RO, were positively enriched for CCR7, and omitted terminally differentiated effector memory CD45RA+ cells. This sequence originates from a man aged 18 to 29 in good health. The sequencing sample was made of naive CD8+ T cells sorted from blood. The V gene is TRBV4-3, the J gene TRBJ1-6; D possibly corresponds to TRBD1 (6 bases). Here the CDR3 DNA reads TGCGCCAGCAGCCAAGGGGACATGGGGGGAACACCCCTCCACTTT. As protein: CASSQGDMGGTPLHF.